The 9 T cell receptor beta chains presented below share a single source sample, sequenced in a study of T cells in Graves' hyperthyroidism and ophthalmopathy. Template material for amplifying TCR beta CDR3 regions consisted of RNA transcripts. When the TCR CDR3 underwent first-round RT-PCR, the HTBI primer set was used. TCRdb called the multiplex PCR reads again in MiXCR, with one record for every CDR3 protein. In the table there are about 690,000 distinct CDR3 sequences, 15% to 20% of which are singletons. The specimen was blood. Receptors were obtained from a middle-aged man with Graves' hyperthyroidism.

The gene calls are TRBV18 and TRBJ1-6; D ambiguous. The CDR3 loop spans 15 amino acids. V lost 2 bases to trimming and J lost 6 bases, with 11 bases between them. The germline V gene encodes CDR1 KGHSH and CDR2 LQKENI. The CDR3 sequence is CASSPGSRGNSPLHF. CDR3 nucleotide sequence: TGTGCCAGCTCACCAGGCTCGCGGGGTAATTCACCCCTCCACTTT.

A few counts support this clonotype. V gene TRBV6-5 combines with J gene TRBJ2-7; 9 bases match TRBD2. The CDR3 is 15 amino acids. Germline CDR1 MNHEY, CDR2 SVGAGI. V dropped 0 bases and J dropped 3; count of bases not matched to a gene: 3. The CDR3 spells CASSYSLAGLYEQYF. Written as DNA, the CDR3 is TGTGCCAGCAGTTACTCCCTAGCGGGACTCTACGAGCAGTACTTC.

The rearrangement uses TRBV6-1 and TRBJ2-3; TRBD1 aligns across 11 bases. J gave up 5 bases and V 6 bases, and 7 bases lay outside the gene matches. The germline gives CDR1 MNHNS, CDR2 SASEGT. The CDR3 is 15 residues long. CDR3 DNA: TGTGCCAGCAGGAAGGACAGGGGGCTTGTAGATACGCAGTATTTT. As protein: CASRKDRGLVDTQYF.

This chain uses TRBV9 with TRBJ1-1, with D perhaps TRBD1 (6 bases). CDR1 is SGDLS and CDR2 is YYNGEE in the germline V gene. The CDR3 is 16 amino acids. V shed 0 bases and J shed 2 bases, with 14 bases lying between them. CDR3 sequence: CASSVGIGGGNTEAFF. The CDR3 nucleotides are TGTGCCAGCAGCGTAGGAATAGGGGGAGGTAACACTGAAGCTTTCTTT. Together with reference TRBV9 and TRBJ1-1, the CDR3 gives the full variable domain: DSGVTQTPKHLITATGQRVTLRCSPRSGDLSVYWYQQSLDQGLQFLIQYYNGEERAKGNILERFSAQQFPDLHSELNLSSLELGDSALYFCASSVGIGGGNTEAFFGQGTRLTVV.

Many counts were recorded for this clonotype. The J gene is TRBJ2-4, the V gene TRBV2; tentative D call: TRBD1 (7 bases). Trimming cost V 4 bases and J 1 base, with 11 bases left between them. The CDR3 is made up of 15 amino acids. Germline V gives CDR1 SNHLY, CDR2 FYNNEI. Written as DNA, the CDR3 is TGTGCCAGCAGTGTGGAGGGGGCTGCCAAAAACATTCAGTACTTC. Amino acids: CASSVEGAAKNIQYF.

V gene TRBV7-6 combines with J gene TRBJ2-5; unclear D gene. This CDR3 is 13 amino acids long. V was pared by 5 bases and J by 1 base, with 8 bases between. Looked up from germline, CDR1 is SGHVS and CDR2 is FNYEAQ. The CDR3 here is CASSLRTQETQYF. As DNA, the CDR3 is TGTGCCAGCAGCCTTCGGACCCAAGAGACCCAGTACTTC.

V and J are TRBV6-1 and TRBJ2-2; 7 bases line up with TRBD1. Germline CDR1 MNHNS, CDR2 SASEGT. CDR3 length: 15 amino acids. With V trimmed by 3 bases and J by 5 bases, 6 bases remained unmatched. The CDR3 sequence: CASSDRDRDTGELFF. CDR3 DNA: TGTGCCAGCAGTGATAGAGACAGGGATACCGGGGAGCTGTTTTTT.

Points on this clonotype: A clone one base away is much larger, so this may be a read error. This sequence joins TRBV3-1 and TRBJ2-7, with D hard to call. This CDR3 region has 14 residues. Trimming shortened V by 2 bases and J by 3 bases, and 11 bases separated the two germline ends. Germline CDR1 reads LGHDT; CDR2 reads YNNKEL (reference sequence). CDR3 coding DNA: TGTGCCAGCAGCCAACATCATAGAGGCTACGAGCAGTACTTC. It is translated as CASSQHHRGYEQYF.

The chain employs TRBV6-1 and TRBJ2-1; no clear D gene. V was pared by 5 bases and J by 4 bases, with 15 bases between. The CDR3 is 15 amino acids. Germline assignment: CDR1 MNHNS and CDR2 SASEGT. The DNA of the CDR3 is TGTGCCAGCAGTCCGGGCCCCACAACATACAATGAGCAGTTCTTC. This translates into CASSPGPTTYNEQFF.